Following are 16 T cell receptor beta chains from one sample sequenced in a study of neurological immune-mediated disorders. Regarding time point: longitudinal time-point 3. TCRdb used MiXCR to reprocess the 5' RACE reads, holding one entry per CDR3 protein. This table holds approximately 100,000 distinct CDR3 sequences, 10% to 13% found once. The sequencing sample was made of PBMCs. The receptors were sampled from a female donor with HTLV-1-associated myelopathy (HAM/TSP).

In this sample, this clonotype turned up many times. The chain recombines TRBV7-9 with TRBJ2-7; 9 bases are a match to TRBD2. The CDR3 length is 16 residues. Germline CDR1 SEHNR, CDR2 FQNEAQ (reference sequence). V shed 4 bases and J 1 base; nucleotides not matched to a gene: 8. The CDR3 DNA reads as TGTGCCAGCAGCTCCGGTAGCGGGGGCCTATCCTACGAGCAGTACTTC. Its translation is CASSSGSGGLSYEQYF.

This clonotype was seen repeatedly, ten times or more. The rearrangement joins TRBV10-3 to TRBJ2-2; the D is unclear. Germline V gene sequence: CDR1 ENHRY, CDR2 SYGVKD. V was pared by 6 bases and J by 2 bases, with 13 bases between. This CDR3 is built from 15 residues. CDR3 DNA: TGTGCCATCAGCCGGGCCCAACCCAACACCGGGGAGCTGTTTTTT. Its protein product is CAISRAQPNTGELFF.

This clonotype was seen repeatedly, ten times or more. The CDR3 here is CSAIKGPSNTGELFF. The CDR3 region has the DNA TGCAGTGCTATTAAAGGACCCTCGAACACCGGGGAGCTGTTTTTT. J is TRBJ2-2 and V is TRBV20-1; D gene ambiguous. Germline V gene data show CDR1 as DFQATT and CDR2 as SNEGSKA (reference sequence). Trimming removed 4 bases from V and 0 bases from J, with 12 bases in between. This CDR3 is 15 amino acids long.

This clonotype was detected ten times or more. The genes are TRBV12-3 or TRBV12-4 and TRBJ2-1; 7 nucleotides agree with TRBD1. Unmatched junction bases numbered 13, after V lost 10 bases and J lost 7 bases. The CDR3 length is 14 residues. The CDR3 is CATTKTQQGNEQFF. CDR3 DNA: TGTGCCACTACGAAAACTCAACAGGGGAATGAGCAGTTCTTC.

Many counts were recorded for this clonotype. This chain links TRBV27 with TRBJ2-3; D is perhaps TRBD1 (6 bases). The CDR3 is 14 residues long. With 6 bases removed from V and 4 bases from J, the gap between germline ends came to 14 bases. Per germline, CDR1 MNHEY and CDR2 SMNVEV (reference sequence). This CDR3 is CASRDRPKADTQYF. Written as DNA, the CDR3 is TGTGCCAGCAGAGACAGGCCAAAAGCAGATACGCAGTATTTT.

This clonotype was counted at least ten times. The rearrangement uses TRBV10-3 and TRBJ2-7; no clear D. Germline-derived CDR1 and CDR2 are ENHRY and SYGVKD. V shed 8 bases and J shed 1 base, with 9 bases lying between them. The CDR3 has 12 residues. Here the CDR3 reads CAIGTGSYEQYF. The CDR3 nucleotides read TGTGCCATCGGTACGGGTTCCTACGAGCAGTACTTC.

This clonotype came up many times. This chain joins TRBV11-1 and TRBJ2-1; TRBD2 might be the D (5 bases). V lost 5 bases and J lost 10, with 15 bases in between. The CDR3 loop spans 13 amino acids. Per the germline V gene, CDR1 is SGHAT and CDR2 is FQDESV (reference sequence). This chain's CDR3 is CASSAGLGPEQFF. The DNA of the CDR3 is TGTGCCAGCAGCGCGGGCCTAGGGCCCGAGCAGTTCTTC.

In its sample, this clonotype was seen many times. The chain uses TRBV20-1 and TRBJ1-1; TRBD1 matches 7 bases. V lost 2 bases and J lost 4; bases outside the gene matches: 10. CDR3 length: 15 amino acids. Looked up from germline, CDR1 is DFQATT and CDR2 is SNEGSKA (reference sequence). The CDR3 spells CSARLPGGGGTEAFF. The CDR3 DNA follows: TGCAGTGCTAGACTCCCAGGGGGGGGTGGCACTGAAGCTTTCTTT.

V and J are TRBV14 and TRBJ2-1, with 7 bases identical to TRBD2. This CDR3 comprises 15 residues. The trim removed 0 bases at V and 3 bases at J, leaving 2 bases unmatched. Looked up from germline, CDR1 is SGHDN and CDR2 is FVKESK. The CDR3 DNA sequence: TGTGCCAGCAGCCAAGATCTAGCGGACTACAATGAGCAGTTCTTC. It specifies CASSQDLADYNEQFF.

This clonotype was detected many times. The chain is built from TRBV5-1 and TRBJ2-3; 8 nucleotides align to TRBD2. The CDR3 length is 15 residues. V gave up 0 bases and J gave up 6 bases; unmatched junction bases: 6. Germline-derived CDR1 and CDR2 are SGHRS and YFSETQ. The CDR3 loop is CASSLDVGGGDTQYF. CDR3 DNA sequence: TGCGCCAGCAGCTTGGACGTCGGGGGGGGGGATACGCAGTATTTT.

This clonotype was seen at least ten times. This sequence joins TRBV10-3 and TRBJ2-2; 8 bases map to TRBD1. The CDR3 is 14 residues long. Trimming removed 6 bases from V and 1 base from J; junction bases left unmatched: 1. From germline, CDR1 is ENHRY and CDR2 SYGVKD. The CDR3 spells CAIRGQVNTGELFF. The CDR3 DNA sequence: TGTGCCATCAGGGGACAGGTGAACACCGGGGAGCTGTTTTTT.

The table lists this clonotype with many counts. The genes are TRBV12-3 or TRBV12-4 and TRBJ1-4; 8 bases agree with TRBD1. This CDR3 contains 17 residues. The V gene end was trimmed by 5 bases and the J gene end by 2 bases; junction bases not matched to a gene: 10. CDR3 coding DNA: TGTGCCAGCAGTCCAAGTAACAGGGGGAAGACTAATGAAAAACTGTTTTTT. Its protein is CASSPSNRGKTNEKLFF.

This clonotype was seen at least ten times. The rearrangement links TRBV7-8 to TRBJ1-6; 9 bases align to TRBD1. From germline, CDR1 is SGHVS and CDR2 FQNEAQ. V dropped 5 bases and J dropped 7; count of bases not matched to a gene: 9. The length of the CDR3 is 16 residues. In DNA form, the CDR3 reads TGTGCCAGCAGCCTGCCTAGGACAGGGGAGAATTCACCCCTCCACTTT. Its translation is CASSLPRTGENSPLHF.

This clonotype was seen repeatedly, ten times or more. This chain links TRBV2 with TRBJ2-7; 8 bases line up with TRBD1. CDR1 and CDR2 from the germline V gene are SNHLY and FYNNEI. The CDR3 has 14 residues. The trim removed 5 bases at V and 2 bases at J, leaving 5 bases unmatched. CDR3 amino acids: CASSQGQGTYEQYF. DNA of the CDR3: TGTGCCAGCAGTCAAGGACAGGGTACCTACGAGCAGTACTTC.

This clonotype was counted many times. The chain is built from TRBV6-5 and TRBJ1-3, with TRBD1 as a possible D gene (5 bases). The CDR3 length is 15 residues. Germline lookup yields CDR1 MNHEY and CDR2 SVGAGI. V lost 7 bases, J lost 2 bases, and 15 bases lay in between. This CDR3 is CASTGGSVPGNTIYF. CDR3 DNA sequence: TGTGCCAGCACTGGGGGGTCAGTCCCTGGAAACACCATATATTTT.

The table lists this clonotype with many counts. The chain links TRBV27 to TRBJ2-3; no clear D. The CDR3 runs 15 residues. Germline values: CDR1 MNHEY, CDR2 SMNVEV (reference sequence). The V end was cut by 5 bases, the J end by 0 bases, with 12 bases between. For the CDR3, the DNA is TGTGCCAGCAGTACCCGACGCGCTAGCACAGATACGCAGTATTTT. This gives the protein CASSTRRASTDTQYF.